This entry concerns a single T cell receptor (beta chain). No antigen is known for it. Per sorted-subset replicate PCR, input was approximately 0.2 ug DNA, representing around 29,000 T cell genomes. Profiling relied on immunoSEQ multiplex PCR, and the TCRdb table lists in-frame clones only, not all of them. This sample has hundreds of thousands of clones, with 92% found just once. These data come from a study of shared clonotypes between healthy human individuals. The naive CD8 subset, CD45RO-negative cells positively selected for CCR7, excluded terminally differentiated effector memory CD45RA+ cells. Study-wide findings and caveats: Blood was the only sampled material, and tissue repertoires likely differ. Richness estimates generally favored naive over memory subsets.

Germline V gene sequence: CDR1 SEHNR, CDR2 FQNEAQ (reference sequence). Trimming took 4 bases from V and 3 from J; bases not matched to a gene: 8. CDR3 size: 16 residues. V usage is TRBV7-9 and J usage is TRBJ2-7; 11 positions match TRBD2. Sequencing input: naive CD8+ T cells sorted from blood. This receptor was obtained from a young man in good health. Here the CDR3 DNA reads TGTGCCAGCAGCTCAACTAGCGGGAGTACCCACTACGAGCAGTACTTC. Translated, it gives CASSSTSGSTHYEQYF.